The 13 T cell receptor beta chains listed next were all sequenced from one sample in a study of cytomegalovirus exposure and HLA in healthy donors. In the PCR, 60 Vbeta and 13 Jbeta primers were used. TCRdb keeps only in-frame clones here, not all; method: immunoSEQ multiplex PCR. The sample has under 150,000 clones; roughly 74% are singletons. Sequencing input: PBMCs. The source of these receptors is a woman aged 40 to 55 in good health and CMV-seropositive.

The CDR3 loop is CASSLGSNLYEQYF. The CDR3, as DNA: TGTGCCAGCAGCTTAGGCAGTAACCTCTACGAGCAGTACTTC. The genes are TRBV7-9 and TRBJ2-7; D is unclear. V was shortened by 1 base and J by 3 bases, with 10 bases between the two germline ends. Germline lookup yields CDR1 SEHNR and CDR2 FQNEAQ (reference sequence). The CDR3 consists of 14 residues.

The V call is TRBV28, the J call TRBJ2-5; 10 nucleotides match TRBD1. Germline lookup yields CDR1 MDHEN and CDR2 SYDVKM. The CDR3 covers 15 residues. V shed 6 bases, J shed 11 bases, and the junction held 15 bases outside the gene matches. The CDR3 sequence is CASSPGGTGEGEQYF. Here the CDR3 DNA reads TGTGCCAGCAGCCCAGGCGGGACAGGGGAGGGAGAGCAGTACTTC.

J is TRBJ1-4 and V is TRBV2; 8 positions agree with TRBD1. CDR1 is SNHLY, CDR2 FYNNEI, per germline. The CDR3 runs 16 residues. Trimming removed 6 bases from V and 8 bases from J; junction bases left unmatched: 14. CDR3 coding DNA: TGTGCCAGCAGCCCGGGCCAGGGGGCTAGGGGAGAAAAACTGTTTTTT. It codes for CASSPGQGARGEKLFF.

The CDR3 coding sequence is TGCGCCAGCAGCTTGGCCCTAGCGGAAGAGACCCAGTACTTC. It is translated as CASSLALAEETQYF. The gene calls are TRBV5-1 and TRBJ2-5; 7 bases fit TRBD2. CDR1 and CDR2 from the germline V gene are SGHRS and YFSETQ. There are 14 residues in the CDR3. With V trimmed by 0 bases and J by 3 bases, 2 bases remained unmatched.

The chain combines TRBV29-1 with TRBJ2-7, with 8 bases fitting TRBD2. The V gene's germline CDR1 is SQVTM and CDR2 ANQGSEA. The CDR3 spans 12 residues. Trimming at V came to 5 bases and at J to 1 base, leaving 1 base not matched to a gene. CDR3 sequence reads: CSVIAGSYEQYF. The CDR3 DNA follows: TGCAGCGTTATAGCGGGATCCTACGAGCAGTACTTC.

The CDR3 here is CASSKALKTSGYEQYF. The CDR3 DNA reads TGTGCCAGCAGCAAAGCTTTGAAAACCTCGGGCTACGAGCAGTACTTC. This sequence joins TRBV21-1 and TRBJ2-7; TRBD2, the D gene given by the table, was not confirmed from the DNA. TRBV21-1 is flagged as a pseudogene. The length of the CDR3 is 16 residues.

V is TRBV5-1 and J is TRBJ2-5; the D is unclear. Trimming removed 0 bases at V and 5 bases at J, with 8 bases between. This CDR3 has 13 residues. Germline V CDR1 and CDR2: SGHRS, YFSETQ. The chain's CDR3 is CASSLVERETQYF. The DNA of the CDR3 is TGCGCCAGCAGCTTGGTCGAGAGGGAGACCCAGTACTTC.

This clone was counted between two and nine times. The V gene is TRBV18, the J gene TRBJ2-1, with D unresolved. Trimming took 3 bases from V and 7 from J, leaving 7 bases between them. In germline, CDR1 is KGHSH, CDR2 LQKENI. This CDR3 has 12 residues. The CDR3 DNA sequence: TGTGCCAGCTCACCGTCTCGGAATGAGCAGTTCTTC. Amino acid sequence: CASSPSRNEQFF.

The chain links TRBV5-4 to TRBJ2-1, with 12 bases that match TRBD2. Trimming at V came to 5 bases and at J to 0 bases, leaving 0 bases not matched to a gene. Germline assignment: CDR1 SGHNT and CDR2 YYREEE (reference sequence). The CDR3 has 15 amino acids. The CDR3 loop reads CASRTSGSSYNEQFF. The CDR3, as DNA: TGTGCCAGCAGGACTAGCGGGAGCTCCTACAATGAGCAGTTCTTC.

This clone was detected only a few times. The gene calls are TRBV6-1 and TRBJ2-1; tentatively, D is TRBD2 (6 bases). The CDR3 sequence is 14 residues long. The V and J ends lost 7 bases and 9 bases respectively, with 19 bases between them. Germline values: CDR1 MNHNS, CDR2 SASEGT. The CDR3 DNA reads TGTGCCAGCACAGGAATAGCGGCAGGTGGTGAGCAGTTCTTC. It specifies CASTGIAAGGEQFF.

CDR3 sequence (DNA): TGTGCCAGCAGTTTAGGACTAGCGGGTGCGGGGGATACGCAGTATTTT. The encoded protein is CASSLGLAGAGDTQYF. V and J are TRBV28 and TRBJ2-3; 11 bases agree with TRBD2. Germline V gene sequence: CDR1 MDHEN, CDR2 SYDVKM. Germline trimming cut 2 bases from V and 6 bases from J; bases unmatched to any gene: 7. This CDR3 comprises 16 residues.

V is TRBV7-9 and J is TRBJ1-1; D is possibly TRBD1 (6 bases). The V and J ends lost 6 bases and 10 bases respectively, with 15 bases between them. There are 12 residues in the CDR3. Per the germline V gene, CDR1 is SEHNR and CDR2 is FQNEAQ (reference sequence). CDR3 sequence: CASRMPGQGAFF. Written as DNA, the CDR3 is TGTGCCAGCAGGATGCCGGGACAAGGAGCTTTCTTT.

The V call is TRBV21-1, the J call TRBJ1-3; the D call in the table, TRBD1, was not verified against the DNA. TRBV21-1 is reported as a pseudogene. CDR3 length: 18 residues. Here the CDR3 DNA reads TGTGCCAGCATACGGGGACAGGGGCGAGGTGAAGATGGAAACACCATATATTTT. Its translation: CASIRGQGRGEDGNTIYF.